The sequence of this T cell receptor beta chain was determined in a study of blood T cell repertoires in COVID-19. Study information: COVID-19 samples collected from the United States, Italy and Spain covered acute and convalescent phases.

V was pared by 4 bases and J by 2 bases, with 5 bases of the junction left unmatched. Germline V gene sequence: CDR1 SGHRS, CDR2 YFSETQ. The CDR3 covers 15 residues. TCRdb's table, derived via immunoSEQ multiplex PCR, lists solely in-frame clones and lacks some. The sample records around 200,000 clones, around 80% being singletons. The TCR sequence derives from a man under 40 with active or convalescent COVID-19. The sample taken for sequencing was peripheral blood. This chain uses TRBV5-1 with TRBJ2-3, with 9 bases fitting TRBD2. The CDR3 DNA is TGCGCCAGCAGCCCGACTAGCGGTAACACAGATACGCAGTATTTT. Amino acid sequence: CASSPTSGNTDTQYF.